The rows below give T cell receptor beta chains drawn from one sample of a study of blood T cells in healthy people across ages. MiXCR, applied by TCRdb to the 5' RACE reads, yields one record per CDR3 protein. The sample shows 650,000 to 800,000 distinct CDR3 sequences, around 50% of them seen only once. Sequenced: blood. The origin of the receptors is a woman aged 80 or older in good health. The CDR3 runs from the conserved cysteine through the conserved F or W. D genes are given only for firm matches. Clone size, where shown, is once, few, many, or a class for clones that have expanded.

d_call: TRBD1
cdr3_length: 15
v_call: TRBV27
j_call: TRBJ2-3
clone_size: few
cdr3_aa: CASKTGALFTDTQYF
cdr3_nt: TGTGCCAGTAAGACAGGGGCCCTCTTCACAGATACGCAGTATTTT

d_call: NA
cdr3_length: 15
v_call: TRBV25-1
j_call: TRBJ2-1
clone_size: NA
cdr3_aa: CASSESQGSYNEQFF
cdr3_nt: TGTGCCAGCAGTGAATCCCAGGGCTCCTACAATGAGCAGTTCTTC

d_call: NA
cdr3_length: 15
v_call: TRBV11-2
j_call: TRBJ1-5
clone_size: NA
cdr3_aa: CASSPDPGLNQPQHF
cdr3_nt: TGTGCCAGCAGCCCAGATCCCGGGCTCAATCAGCCCCAGCATTTT

d_call: TRBD2
cdr3_length: 16
v_call: TRBV27
j_call: TRBJ2-2
clone_size: few
cdr3_aa: CASSLTGLAGTGELFF
cdr3_nt: TGTGCCAGCAGTTTAACGGGACTAGCGGGCACCGGGGAGCTGTTTTTT

d_call: NA
cdr3_length: 12
v_call: TRBV29-1
j_call: TRBJ2-3
clone_size: many
cdr3_aa: CSVTENTDTQYF
cdr3_nt: TGCAGCGTGACAGAGAACACAGATACGCAGTATTTT

d_call: TRBD2
cdr3_length: 17
v_call: TRBV5-1
j_call: TRBJ2-7
clone_size: many
cdr3_aa: CASSLAPLAEPSYEQYF
cdr3_nt: TGCGCCAGCAGCTTGGCACCTCTAGCGGAACCTTCCTACGAGCAGTACTTC

d_call: TRBD2
cdr3_length: 16
v_call: TRBV9
j_call: TRBJ2-1
clone_size: NA
cdr3_aa: CASSVVASGAYNEQFF
cdr3_nt: TGTGCCAGCAGCGTAGTAGCTAGCGGAGCGTACAATGAGCAGTTCTTC

d_call: NA
cdr3_length: 15
v_call: TRBV7-2
j_call: TRBJ2-5
clone_size: NA
cdr3_aa: CASSCQVEGSETQYF
cdr3_nt: TGTGCCAGCAGCTGCCAAGTCGAGGGTTCAGAGACCCAGTACTTC

d_call: NA
cdr3_length: 14
v_call: TRBV25-1
j_call: TRBJ2-7
clone_size: many
cdr3_aa: CASRDPSTSYEQYF
cdr3_nt: TGTGCCAGCAGGGACCCAAGTACCTCCTACGAGCAGTACTTC

d_call: TRBD2
cdr3_length: 16
v_call: TRBV4-2
j_call: TRBJ2-2
clone_size: few
cdr3_aa: CASSQEGGGTAGELFF
cdr3_nt: TGTGCCAGCAGCCAAGAGGGGGGGGGAACAGCCGGGGAGCTGTTTTTT